The present TCR beta chain was sequenced within a study of cytomegalovirus exposure and HLA in healthy donors. V dropped 5 bases and J dropped 1 base, with 7 bases sitting between them. The CDR3 length is 12 residues. Germline V gene sequence: CDR1 SQVTM, CDR2 ANQGSEA. As regards this clone: Its specificity is not known.

60 Vbeta and 13 Jbeta primers were used in PCR. This table comes from immunoSEQ multiplex PCR, and its TCRdb copy is limited to in-frame clones, with some not included. The sample consists of about 86,000 clones, around 79% of them appearing once. Study-level points and caveats: Several of the most significant clusters appeared, in a later analysis, to be linked to common viral pathogens.

This clonotype was obtained from a woman aged 40 to 50 in good health and CMV-seropositive. The sequencing sample was made of PBMCs. The chain has TRBV29-1 and TRBJ2-3; D uncertain. The CDR3 is CSVLDGTDTQYF. The CDR3 DNA reads TGCAGCGTTCTAGATGGCACAGATACGCAGTATTTT.